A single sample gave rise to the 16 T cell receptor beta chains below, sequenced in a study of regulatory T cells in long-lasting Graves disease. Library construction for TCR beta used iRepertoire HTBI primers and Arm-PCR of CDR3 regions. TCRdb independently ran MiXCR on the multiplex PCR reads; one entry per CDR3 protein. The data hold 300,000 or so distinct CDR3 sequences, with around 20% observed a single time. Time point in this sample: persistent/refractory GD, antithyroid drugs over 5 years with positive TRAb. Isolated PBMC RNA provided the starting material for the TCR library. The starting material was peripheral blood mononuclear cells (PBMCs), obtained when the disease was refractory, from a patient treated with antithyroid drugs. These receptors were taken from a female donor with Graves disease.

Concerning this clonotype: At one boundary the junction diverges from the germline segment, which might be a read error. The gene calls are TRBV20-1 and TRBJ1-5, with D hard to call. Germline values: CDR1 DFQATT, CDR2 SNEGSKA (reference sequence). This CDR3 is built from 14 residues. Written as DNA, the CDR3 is TGCAGTGCTAGAGATCTTGACCTAGGTCAGCCCCTGCATTTT. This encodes CSARDLDLGQPLHF.

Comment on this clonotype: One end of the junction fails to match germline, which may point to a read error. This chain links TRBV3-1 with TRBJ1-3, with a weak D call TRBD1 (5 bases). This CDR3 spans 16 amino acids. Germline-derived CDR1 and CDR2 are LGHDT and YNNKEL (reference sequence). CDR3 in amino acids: CASSQMTWDSGNTVYF. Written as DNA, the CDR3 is TGTGCCAGCAGCCAAATGACCTGGGACTCTGGAAACACCGTATATTTT.

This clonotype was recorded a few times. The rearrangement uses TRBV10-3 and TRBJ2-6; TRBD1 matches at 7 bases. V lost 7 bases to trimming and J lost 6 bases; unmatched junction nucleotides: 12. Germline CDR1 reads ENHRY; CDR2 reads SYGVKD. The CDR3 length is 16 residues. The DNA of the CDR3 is TGTGCCATCACGGACAGGTCCCCTCTCTTGGCCAACGTCCTGACTTTC. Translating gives CAITDRSPLLANVLTF.

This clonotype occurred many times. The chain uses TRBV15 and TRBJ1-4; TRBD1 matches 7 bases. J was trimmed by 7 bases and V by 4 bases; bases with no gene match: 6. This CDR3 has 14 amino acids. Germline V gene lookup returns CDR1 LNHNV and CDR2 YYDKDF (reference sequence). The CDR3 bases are TGTGCCACCAGCACTCGACAGGGACTTGAAAAACTGTTTTTT. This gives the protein CATSTRQGLEKLFF.

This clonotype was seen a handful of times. CDR3 bases: TGTGCCAGCGTGGGACAGCCAAACACTGAAGCTTTCTTT. Translation: CASVGQPNTEAFF. V gene TRBV25-1 combines with J gene TRBJ1-1, with 7 positions matching TRBD1. Per the germline V gene, CDR1 is MGHDK and CDR2 is SYGVNS. The CDR3 spans 13 residues. After removal of 8 bases from V and 2 bases from J, the junction contained 5 bases not matched to a gene.

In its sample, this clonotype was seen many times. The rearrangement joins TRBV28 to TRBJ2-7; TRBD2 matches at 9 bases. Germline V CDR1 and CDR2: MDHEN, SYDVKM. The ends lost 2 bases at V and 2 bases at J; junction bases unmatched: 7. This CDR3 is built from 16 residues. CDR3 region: CASSLAGGPLTYEQYF. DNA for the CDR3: TGTGCCAGCAGTTTAGCGGGAGGGCCTCTGACCTACGAGCAGTACTTC. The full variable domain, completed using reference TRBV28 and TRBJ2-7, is DVKVTQSSRYLVKRTGEKVFLECVQDMDHENMFWYRQDPGLGLRLIYFSYDVKMKEKGDIPEGYSVSREKKERFSLILESASTNQTSMYLCASSLAGGPLTYEQYFGPGTRLTVT.

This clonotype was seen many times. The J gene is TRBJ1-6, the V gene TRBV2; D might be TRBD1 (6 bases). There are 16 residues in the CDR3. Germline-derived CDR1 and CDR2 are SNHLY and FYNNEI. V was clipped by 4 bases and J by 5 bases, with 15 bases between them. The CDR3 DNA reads TGTGCCAGCAGTGGTCAGGGGCCATCGAATAATTCACCCCTCCACTTT. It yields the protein CASSGQGPSNNSPLHF.

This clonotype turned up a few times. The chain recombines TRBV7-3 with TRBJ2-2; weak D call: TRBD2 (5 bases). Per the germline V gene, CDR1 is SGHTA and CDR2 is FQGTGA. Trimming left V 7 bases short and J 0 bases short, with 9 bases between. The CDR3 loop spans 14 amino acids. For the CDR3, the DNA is TGTGCCAGCACTCAGGACTCGAACACCGGGGAGCTGTTTTTT. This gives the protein CASTQDSNTGELFF.

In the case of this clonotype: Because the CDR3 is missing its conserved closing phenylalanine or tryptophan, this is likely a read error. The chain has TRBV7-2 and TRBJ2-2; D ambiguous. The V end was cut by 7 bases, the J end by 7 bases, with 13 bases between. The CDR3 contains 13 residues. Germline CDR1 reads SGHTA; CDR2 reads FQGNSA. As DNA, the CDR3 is TGTGCCAGCACCCGTGGGCGGATCGGGGAGCTGTTTTCT. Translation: CASTRGRIGELFS.

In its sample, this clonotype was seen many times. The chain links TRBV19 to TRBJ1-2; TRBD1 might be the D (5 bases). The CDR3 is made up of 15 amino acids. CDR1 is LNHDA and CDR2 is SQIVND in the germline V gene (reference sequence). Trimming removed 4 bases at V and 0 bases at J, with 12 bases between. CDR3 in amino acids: CASSTRRDANYGYTF. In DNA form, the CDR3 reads TGTGCCAGTAGTACCCGCCGGGACGCTAACTATGGCTACACCTTC.

CDR3 region: CASLVGGAEANSPLHF. CDR3 bases: TGTGCCAGCTTAGTAGGGGGGGCAGAAGCTAATTCACCCCTCCACTTT. The J gene is TRBJ1-6, the V gene TRBV28; D is possibly TRBD1 (6 bases). The length of the CDR3 is 16 residues. V shed 8 bases and J shed 6 bases, with 20 bases lying between them. Germline CDR1 is MDHEN and CDR2 is SYDVKM.

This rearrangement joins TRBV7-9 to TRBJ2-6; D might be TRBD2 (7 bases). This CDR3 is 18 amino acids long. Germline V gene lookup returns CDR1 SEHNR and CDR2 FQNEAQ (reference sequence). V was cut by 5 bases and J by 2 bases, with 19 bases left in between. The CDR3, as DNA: TGTGCCAGCAGCATTGCGGGAGTCAGGGGCACTGGGGCCAACGTCCTGACTTTC. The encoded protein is CASSIAGVRGTGANVLTF.

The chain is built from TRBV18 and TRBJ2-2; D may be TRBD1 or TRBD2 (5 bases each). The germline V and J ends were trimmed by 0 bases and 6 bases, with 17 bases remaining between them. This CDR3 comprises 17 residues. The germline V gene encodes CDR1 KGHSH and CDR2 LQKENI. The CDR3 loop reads CASSPPAGHRGAGELFF. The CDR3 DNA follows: TGTGCCAGCTCACCACCTGCTGGCCACAGAGGGGCCGGGGAGCTGTTTTTT.

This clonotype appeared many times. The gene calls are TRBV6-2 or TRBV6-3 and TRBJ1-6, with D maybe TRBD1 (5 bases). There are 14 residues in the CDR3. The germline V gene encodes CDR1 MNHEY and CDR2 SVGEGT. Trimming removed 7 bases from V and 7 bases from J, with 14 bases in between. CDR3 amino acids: CASTPGTENSPLHF. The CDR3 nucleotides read TGTGCCAGCACCCCCGGGACGGAGAATTCACCCCTCCACTTT.

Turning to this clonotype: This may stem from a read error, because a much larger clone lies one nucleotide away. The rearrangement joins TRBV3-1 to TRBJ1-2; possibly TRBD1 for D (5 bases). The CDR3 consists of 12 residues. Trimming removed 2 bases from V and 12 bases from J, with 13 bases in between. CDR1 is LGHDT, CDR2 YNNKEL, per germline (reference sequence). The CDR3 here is CASSQTWRGHTF. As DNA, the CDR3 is TGTGCCAGCAGCCAAACATGGAGGGGCCACACCTTC.

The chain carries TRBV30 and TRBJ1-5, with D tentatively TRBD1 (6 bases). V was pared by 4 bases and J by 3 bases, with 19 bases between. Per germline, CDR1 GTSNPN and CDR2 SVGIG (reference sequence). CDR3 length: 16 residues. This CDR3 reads CAWNEGAGAINQPQHF. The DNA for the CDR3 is TGTGCCTGGAACGAAGGGGCAGGGGCCATCAATCAGCCCCAGCATTTT.